These 5 T cell receptor beta chains share one sample of origin, sequenced in a study of response to subunit inactivated influenza vaccine. MiXCR, applied by TCRdb to the RT-PCR reads, yields one record per CDR3 protein. The sample includes a few hundred thousand distinct CDR3 sequences, approximately 14% of them seen just once. Source: PBMCs from blood, taken 12 days after vaccination. The source of these receptors is a man aged 50 to 59 who received an inactivated influenza vaccine.

This clonotype was detected only a few times. The gene calls are TRBV28 and TRBJ1-5; the D is unclear. The CDR3 covers 12 residues. The V gene lost 7 bases and the J gene lost 9 bases, with 13 bases spanning the gap. Germline CDR1 MDHEN, CDR2 SYDVKM. In DNA form, the CDR3 reads TGTGCCAGCAACCCTTCGAGGGCGCCCCAGCATTTT. Translating gives CASNPSRAPQHF.

This clonotype was detected ten times or more. V and J are TRBV3-1 and TRBJ2-5, with D uncertain. V was shortened by 0 bases and J by 1 base, with 15 bases between the two germline ends. This CDR3 has 17 amino acids. Per the germline V gene, CDR1 is LGHDT and CDR2 is YNNKEL (reference sequence). CDR3 in amino acids: CASSQEPSGVGQETQYF. The CDR3 bases are TGTGCCAGCAGCCAAGAGCCTTCTGGGGTCGGCCAAGAGACCCAGTACTTC.

This clonotype was observed a handful of times. The V and J genes are TRBV4-2 and TRBJ2-4, with D perhaps TRBD1 (5 bases). The CDR3 sequence is 17 residues long. Germline values: CDR1 LGHNA, CDR2 YNFKEQ. Trimming left V 1 base short and J 1 base short, with 14 bases between. The CDR3 sequence is CASSQGEGEGAKNIQYF. The CDR3 DNA is TGTGCCAGCAGCCAAGGAGAAGGGGAAGGGGCCAAAAACATTCAGTACTTC.

A few counts support this clonotype. The rearrangement links TRBV2 to TRBJ2-1, with no clear D. Germline values: CDR1 SNHLY, CDR2 FYNNEI. V shed 6 bases and J shed 6 bases, with 15 bases lying between them. This CDR3 contains 14 residues. CDR3 DNA: TGTGCCAGCAGCCCCGGCCGGGTTGGCAATGAGCAGTTCTTC. Residues: CASSPGRVGNEQFF. Complete variable domain (other parts from reference TRBV2 and TRBJ2-1): EPEVTQTPSHQVTQMGQEVILRCVPISNHLYFYWYRQILGQKVEFLVSFYNNEISEKSEIFDDQFSVERPDGSNFTLKIRSTKLEDSAMYFCASSPGRVGNEQFFGPGTRLTVL.

The CDR3 region is CSASTGGEETQYF. The CDR3 DNA sequence: TGCAGTGCTAGTACGGGCGGGGAGGAGACCCAGTACTTC. The chain couples TRBV20-1 to TRBJ2-5; perhaps TRBD2 as D (6 bases). The CDR3 extends over 13 amino acids. The germline V gene has CDR1 DFQATT and CDR2 SNEGSKA (reference sequence). V lost 3 bases and J 5 bases, leaving 13 bases between the germline ends.